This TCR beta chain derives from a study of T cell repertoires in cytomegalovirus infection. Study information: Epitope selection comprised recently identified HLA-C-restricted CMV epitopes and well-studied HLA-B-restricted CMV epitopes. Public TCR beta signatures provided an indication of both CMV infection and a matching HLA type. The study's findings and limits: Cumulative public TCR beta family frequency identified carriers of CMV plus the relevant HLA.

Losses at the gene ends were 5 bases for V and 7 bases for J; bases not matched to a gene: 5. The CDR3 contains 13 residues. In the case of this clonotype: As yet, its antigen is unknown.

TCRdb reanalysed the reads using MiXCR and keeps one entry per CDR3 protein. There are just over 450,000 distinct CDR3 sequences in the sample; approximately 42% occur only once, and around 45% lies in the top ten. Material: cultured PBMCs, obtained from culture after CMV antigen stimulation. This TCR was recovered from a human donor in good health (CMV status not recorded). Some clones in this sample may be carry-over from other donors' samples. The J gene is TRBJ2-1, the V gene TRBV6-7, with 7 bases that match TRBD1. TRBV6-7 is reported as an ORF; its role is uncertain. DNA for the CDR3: TGTGCCAGCAGTACGACAGGGAAGAATGAGCAGTTCTTC. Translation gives CASSTTGKNEQFF.